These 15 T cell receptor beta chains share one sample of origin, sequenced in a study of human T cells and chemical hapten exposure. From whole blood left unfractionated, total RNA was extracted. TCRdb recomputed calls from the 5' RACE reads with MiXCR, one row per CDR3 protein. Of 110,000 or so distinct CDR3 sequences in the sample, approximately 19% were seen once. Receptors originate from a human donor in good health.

For the CDR3, the DNA is TGTGCCAGCAGTTTAAGCCCGGATGGCGCTGAAGCTTTCTTT. This gives the protein CASSLSPDGAEAFF. The chain joins TRBV27 to TRBJ1-1, with D unclear. This CDR3 is 14 amino acids long. Germline CDR1 MNHEY, CDR2 SMNVEV (reference sequence). V lost 2 bases, J lost 6 bases, and 13 bases lay in between.

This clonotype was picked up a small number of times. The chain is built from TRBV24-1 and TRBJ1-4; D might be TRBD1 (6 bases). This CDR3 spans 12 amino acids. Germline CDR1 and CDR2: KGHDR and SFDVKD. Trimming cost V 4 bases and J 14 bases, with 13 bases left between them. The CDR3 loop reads CATSETGGPLFF. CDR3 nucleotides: TGTGCCACCAGTGAGACCGGGGGCCCCCTGTTTTTT.

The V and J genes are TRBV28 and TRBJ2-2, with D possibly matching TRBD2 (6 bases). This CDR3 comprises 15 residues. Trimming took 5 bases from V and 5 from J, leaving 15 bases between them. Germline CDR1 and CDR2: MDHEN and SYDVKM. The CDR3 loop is CASSPGGPRTGELFF. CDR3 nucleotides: TGTGCCAGCAGTCCAGGAGGGCCGAGGACCGGGGAGCTGTTTTTT. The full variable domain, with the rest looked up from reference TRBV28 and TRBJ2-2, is DVKVTQSSRYLVKRTGEKVFLECVQDMDHENMFWYRQDPGLGLRLIYFSYDVKMKEKGDIPEGYSVSREKKERFSLILESASTNQTSMYLCASSPGGPRTGELFFGEGSRLTVL.

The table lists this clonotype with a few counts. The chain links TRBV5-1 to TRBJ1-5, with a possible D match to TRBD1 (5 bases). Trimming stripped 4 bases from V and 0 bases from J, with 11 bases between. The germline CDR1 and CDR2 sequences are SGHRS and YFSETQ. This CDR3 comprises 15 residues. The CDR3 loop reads CASSAEGHSNQPQHF. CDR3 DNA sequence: TGCGCCAGCAGCGCCGAGGGGCATAGCAATCAGCCCCAGCATTTT. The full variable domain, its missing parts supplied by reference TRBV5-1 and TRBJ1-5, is KAGVTQTPRYLIKTRGQQVTLSCSPISGHRSVSWYQQTPGQGLQFLFEYFSETQRNKGNFPGRFSGRQFSNSRSEMNVSTLELGDSALYLCASSAEGHSNQPQHFGDGTRLSIL.

The CDR3 region has the DNA TGTGCCAGCAGCCATTTTACAGCGAACTATGGCTACACCTTC. This codes for CASSHFTANYGYTF. The V call is TRBV14, the J call TRBJ1-2; D uncertain. The CDR3 runs 14 residues. Germline CDR1 is SGHDN and CDR2 is FVKESK. The V and J ends lost 3 bases and 2 bases respectively, with 10 bases between them.

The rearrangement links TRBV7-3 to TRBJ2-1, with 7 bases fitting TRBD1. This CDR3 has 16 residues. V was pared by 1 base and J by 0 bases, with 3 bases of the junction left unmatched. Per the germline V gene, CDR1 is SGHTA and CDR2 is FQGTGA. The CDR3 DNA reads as TGTGCCAGCAGCTTAAAGGGGGACAGCTCCTACAATGAGCAGTTCTTC. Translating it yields CASSLKGDSSYNEQFF.

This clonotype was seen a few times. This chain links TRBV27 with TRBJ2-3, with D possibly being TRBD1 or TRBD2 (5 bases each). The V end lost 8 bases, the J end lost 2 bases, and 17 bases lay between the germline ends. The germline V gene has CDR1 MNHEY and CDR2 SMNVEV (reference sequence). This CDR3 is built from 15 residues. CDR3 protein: CASAARDRYTDTQYF. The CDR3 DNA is TGTGCCAGCGCCGCCCGGGACCGATACACAGATACGCAGTATTTT.

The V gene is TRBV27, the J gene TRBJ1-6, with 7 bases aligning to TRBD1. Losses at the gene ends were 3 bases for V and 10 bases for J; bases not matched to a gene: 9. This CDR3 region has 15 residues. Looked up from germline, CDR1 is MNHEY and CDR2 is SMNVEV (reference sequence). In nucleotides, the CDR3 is TGTGCCAGCAGTTTGGAAAGGGGGCTCGGGTCACCCCTCCACTTT. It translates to CASSLERGLGSPLHF.

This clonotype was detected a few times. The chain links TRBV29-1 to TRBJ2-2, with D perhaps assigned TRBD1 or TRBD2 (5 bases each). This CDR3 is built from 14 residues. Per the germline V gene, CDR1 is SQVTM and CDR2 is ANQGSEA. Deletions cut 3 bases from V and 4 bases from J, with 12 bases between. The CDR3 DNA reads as TGCAGCGTTGATGCCGGGGCGGGCACCGGGGAGCTGTTTTTT. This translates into CSVDAGAGTGELFF.

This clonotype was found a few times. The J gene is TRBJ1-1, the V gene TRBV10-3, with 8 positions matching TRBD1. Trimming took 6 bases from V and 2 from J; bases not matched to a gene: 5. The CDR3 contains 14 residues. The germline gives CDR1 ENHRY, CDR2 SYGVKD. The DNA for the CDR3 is TGTGCCATCAGGGCAGACAGGGGAAACACTGAAGCTTTCTTT. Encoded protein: CAIRADRGNTEAFF.

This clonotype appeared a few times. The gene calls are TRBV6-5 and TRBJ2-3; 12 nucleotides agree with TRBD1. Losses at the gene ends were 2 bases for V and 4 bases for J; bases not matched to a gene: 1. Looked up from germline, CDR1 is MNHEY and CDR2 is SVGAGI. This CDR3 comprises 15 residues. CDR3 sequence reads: CASSYGTGGADTQYF. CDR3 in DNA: TGTGCCAGCAGTTACGGGACAGGGGGCGCAGATACGCAGTATTTT.

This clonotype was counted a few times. The CDR3 sequence: CASSPLNIESEAFF. DNA of the CDR3: TGTGCCAGCTCACCACTCAACATCGAGTCTGAAGCTTTCTTT. The J gene is TRBJ1-1, the V gene TRBV18; no definite D call. Per the germline V gene, CDR1 is KGHSH and CDR2 is LQKENI. Trimming took 1 base from V and 6 from J, leaving 12 bases between them. This CDR3 spans 14 amino acids.

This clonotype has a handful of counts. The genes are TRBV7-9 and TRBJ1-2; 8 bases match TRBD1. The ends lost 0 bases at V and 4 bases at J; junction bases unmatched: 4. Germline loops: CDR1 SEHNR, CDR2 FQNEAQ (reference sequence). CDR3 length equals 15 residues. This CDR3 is CASSLAPTGGYGYTF. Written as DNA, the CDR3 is TGTGCCAGCAGCTTAGCCCCCACAGGGGGCTATGGCTACACCTTC.

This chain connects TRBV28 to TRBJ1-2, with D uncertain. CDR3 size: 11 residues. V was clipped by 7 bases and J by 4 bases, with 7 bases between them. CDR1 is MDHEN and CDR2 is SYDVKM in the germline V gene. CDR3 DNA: TGTGCCAGCAAGTTGGGCTATGGCTACACCTTC. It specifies CASKLGYGYTF.

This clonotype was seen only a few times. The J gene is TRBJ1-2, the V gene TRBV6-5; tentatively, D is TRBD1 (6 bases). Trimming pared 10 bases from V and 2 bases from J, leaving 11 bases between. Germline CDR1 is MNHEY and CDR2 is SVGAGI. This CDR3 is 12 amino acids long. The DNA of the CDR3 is TGTGCCATATACAGGGAGAACTATGGCTACACCTTC. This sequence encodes CAIYRENYGYTF.